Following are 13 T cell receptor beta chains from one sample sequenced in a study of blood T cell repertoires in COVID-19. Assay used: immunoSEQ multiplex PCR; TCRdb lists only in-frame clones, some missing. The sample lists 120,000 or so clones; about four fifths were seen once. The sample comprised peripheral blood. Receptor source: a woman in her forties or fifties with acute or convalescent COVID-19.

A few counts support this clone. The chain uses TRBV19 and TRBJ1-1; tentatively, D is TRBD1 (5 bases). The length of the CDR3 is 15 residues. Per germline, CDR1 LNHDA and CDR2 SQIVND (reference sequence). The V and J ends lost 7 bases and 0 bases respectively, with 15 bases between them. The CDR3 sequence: CASNVGGTVNTEAFF. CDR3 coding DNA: TGTGCCAGTAACGTGGGGGGAACAGTGAACACTGAAGCTTTCTTT.

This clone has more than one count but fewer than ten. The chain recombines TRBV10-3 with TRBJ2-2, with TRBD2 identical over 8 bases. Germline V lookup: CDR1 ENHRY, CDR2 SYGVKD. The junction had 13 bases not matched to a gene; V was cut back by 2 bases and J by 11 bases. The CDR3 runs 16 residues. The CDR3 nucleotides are TGTGCCATCAGTGAGAACCCAGCGGGGGCCCCGAGTGAGCTGTTTTTT. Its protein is CAISENPAGAPSELFF.

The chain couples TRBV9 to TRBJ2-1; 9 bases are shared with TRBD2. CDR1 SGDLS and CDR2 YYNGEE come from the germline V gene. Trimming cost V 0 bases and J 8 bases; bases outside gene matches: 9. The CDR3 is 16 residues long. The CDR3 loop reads CASSVGPLAGTDEQFF. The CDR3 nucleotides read TGTGCCAGCAGCGTAGGTCCCCTAGCGGGGACGGATGAGCAGTTCTTC.

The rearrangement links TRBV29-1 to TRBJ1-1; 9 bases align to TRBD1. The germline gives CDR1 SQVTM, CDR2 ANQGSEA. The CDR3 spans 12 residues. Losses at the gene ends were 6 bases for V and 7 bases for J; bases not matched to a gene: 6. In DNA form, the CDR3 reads TGCAGCGTCGGTGGACAGGGGATTGAAGCTTTCTTT. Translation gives CSVGGQGIEAFF. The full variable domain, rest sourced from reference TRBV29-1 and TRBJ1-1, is SAVISQKPSRDICQRGTSLTIQCQVDSQVTMMFWYRQQPGQSLTLIATANQGSEATYESGFVIDKFPISRPNLTFSTLTVSNMSPEDSSIYLCSVGGQGIEAFFGQGTRLTVV.

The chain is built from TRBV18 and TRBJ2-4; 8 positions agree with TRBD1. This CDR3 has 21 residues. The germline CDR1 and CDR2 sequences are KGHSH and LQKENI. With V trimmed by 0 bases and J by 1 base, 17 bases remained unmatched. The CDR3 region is CASSPPALGTGVNMAKNIQYF. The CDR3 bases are TGTGCCAGCTCACCACCGGCTTTAGGGACAGGTGTCAATATGGCCAAAAACATTCAGTACTTC.

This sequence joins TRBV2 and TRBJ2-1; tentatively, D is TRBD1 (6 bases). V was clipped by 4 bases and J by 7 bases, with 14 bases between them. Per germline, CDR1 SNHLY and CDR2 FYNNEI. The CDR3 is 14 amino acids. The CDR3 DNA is TGTGCCAGCAGTGGTAGGACAGAACCGAATGAGCAGTTCTTC. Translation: CASSGRTEPNEQFF.

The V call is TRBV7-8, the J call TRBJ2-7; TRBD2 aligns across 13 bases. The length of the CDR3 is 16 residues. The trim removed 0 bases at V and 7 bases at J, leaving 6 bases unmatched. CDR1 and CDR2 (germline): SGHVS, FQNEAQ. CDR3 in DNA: TGTGCCAGCAGCTTAGCTAGGACTAGCGGGGGCCGGGAGCAGTACTTC. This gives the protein CASSLARTSGGREQYF.

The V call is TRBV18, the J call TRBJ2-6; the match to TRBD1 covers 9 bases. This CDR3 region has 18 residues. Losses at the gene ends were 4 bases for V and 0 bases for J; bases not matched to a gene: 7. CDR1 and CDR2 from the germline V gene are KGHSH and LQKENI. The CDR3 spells CASSHRTGADSGANVLTF. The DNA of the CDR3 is TGTGCCAGCTCACACAGGACAGGGGCCGACTCTGGGGCCAACGTCCTGACTTTC. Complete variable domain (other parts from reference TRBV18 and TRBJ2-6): NAGVMQNPRHLVRRRGQEARLRCSPMKGHSHVYWYRQLPEEGLKFMVYLQKENIIDESGMPKERFSAEFPKEGPSILRIQQVVRGDSAAYFCASSHRTGADSGANVLTFGAGSRLTVL.

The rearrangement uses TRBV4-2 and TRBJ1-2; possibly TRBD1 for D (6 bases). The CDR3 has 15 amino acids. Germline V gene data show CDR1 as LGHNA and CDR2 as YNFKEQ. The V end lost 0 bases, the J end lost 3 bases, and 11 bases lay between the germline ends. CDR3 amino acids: CASSQDRAGDYGYTF. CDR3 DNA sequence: TGTGCCAGCAGCCAAGATCGCGCAGGGGACTATGGCTACACCTTC.

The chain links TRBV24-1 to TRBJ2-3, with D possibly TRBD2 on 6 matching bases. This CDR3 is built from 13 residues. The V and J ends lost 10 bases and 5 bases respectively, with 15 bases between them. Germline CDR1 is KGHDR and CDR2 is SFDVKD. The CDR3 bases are TGTGCCACACTAGCCGGGGGAGGAGATACGCAGTATTTT. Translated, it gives CATLAGGGDTQYF.

The CDR3 sequence is CASSFSRAVGTGELFF. DNA for the CDR3: TGCGCCAGCAGCTTCTCCCGTGCGGTTGGAACCGGGGAGCTGTTTTTT. This chain links TRBV5-1 with TRBJ2-2, with D unclear. The germline CDR1 and CDR2 sequences are SGHRS and YFSETQ. V dropped 2 bases and J dropped 5 bases, with 16 bases sitting between them. This CDR3 is built from 16 residues.

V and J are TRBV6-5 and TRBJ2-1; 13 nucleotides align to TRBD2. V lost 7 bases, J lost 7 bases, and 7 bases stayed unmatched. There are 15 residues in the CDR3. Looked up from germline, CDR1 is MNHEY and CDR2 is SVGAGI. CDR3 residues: CASKRLAGGSNEQFF. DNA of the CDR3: TGTGCCAGCAAAAGACTAGCGGGGGGCTCGAATGAGCAGTTCTTC.

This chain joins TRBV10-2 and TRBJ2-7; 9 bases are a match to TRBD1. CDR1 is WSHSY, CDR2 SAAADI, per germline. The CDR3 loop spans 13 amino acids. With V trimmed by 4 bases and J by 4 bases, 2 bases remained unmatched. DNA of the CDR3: TGCGCCAGCAGTGCGGACAGGGGTTACGAGCAGTACTTC. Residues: CASSADRGYEQYF.